These 30 T cell receptor beta chains originate from one sample sequenced in a study of CXCR3-negative and CXCR3-positive naive CD8 T cells (dated by TCRdb to between 2018 and 2020). Sequenced using a NextSeq 550. The Human TCR Profiling Kit (MiLaboratory) was used to make UMI-labeled 5' RACE TRB cDNA libraries. After TCRdb reprocessed the reads, each CDR3 protein sequence was kept as one row, without DNA. The sample table holds under 30,000 distinct CDR3 sequences. The top ten constitute roughly 10% of the sample. Input material: memory CD8+ T cells from blood. What this sample's cell subset or site label stands for: conventional CD8+ memory T cells (TMEM), sorted as controls. All receptors come from a human donor in good health. Some clones in this sample may be carry-over from other donors' samples.

This chain links TRBV4-3 with TRBJ2-1. CDR1 LGHNA and CDR2 YSLEER come from the germline V gene. The CDR3 runs 18 residues. This CDR3 reads CASSQVHPDPSSYNEQFF.

The V gene is TRBV20-1, the J gene TRBJ2-7; TCRdb reports TRBD1, a call that lacks DNA to check it against. Germline lookup yields CDR1 DFQATT and CDR2 SNEGSKA (reference sequence). The CDR3 is made up of 14 amino acids. The CDR3 reads CSARDRDRGDEQYF.

The chain has TRBV7-6 and TRBJ2-3; as DNA is missing, the TRBD1 call by TCRdb cannot be tested. Germline V lookup: CDR1 SGHVS, CDR2 FNYEAQ. The CDR3 covers 15 residues. The CDR3 spells CASTPFVGEADTQYF. The variable domain in full, with the rest retrieved from reference TRBV7-6 and TRBJ2-3, is GAGVSQSPRYKVTKRGQDVALRCDPISGHVSLYWYRQALGQGPEFLTYFNYEAQQDKSGLPNDRFSAERPEGSISTLTIQRTEQRDSAMYRCASTPFVGEADTQYFGPGTRLTVL.

The genes are TRBV6-2 or TRBV6-3 and TRBJ1-1; TCRdb reports TRBD1, a call that lacks DNA to check it against. Germline CDR1 MNHEY, CDR2 SVGEGT. CDR3 length: 13 residues. The CDR3 spells CASSSTENTEAFF.

The V gene is TRBV6-2 or TRBV6-3, the J gene TRBJ2-1; TCRdb outputs TRBD1, but without DNA this stays unchecked. In germline, CDR1 is MNHEY, CDR2 SVGEGT. The CDR3 is made up of 13 amino acids. The CDR3 spells CASSRQGHNEQFF.

CDR3: CASSRDRDEQYF. V usage is TRBV28 and J usage is TRBJ2-7; the D call from TCRdb, TRBD1, cannot be confirmed without DNA. The CDR3 is made up of 12 amino acids. Germline assignment: CDR1 MDHEN and CDR2 SYDVKM.

The chain uses TRBV7-8 and TRBJ2-7; TCRdb's assignment of TRBD1 cannot be checked, as there is no DNA. This CDR3 spans 14 amino acids. Germline-derived CDR1 and CDR2 are SGHVS and FQNEAQ. The chain's CDR3 is CASSSLTGGYEQYF.

The chain carries TRBV6-2 or TRBV6-3 and TRBJ2-2; the TRBD1 assignment by TCRdb is unverifiable without DNA. The CDR3 covers 13 residues. The germline CDR1 and CDR2 sequences are MNHEY and SVGEGT. This chain's CDR3 is CASRTGDTGELFF.

This CDR3 is CASSSDRGMNTEAFF. The rearrangement links TRBV28 to TRBJ1-1; absent DNA, TCRdb's TRBD1 call cannot be checked. In germline, CDR1 is MDHEN, CDR2 SYDVKM. The CDR3 is 15 residues long.

J is TRBJ2-1 and V is TRBV7-9; TCRdb reports TRBD1, a call that lacks DNA to check it against. Germline CDR1 SEHNR, CDR2 FQNEAQ (reference sequence). This CDR3 is built from 12 residues. CDR3 loop: CASQTGIDEQFF.

The gene calls are TRBV4-3 and TRBJ2-3; TCRdb indicates TRBD1, and absent DNA this call remains unverified. Germline V CDR1 and CDR2: LGHNA, YSLEER. CDR3 length equals 15 residues. The CDR3 protein is CASSPGTGVSDTQYF.

The rearrangement uses TRBV18 and TRBJ2-7. Germline V gene data show CDR1 as KGHSH and CDR2 as LQKENI. The CDR3 is 13 residues long. The CDR3 sequence: CASSPAQYYEQYF. The entire variable domain, with the rest obtained from reference TRBV18 and TRBJ2-7, is as follows: NAGVMQNPRHLVRRRGQEARLRCSPMKGHSHVYWYRQLPEEGLKFMVYLQKENIIDESGMPKERFSAEFPKEGPSILRIQQVVRGDSAAYFCASSPAQYYEQYFGPGTRLTVT.

This chain links TRBV3-1 with TRBJ2-3; as DNA is missing, the TRBD2 call by TCRdb cannot be tested. Germline CDR1 LGHDT, CDR2 YNNKEL (reference sequence). The CDR3 runs 17 residues. The CDR3 is CASSQDRAGGPTDTQYF.

The chain has TRBV5-1 and TRBJ2-7. CDR3 size: 13 residues. The germline V gene encodes CDR1 SGHRS and CDR2 YFSETQ. CDR3 amino acids: CASSFSSFYEQYF.

The CDR3 reads CASSITHASGIEQYF. V is TRBV19 and J is TRBJ2-7; lacking DNA, the TRBD2 call made by TCRdb goes unchecked. Germline V CDR1 and CDR2: LNHDA, SQIVND (reference sequence). The CDR3 extends over 15 amino acids.

This chain uses TRBV7-9 with TRBJ2-6. CDR1 SEHNR and CDR2 FQNEAQ come from the germline V gene (reference sequence). The CDR3 spans 18 residues. This CDR3 is CASGLLIRLYSGANVLTF. Using reference TRBV7-9 and TRBJ2-6 for the parts outside the CDR3, the full variable domain is DTGVSQNPRHKITKRGQNVTFRCDPISEHNRLYWYRQTLGQGPEFLTYFQNEAQLEKSRLLSDRFSAERPKGSFSTLEIQRTEQGDSAMYLCASGLLIRLYSGANVLTFGAGSRLTVL.

This chain connects TRBV29-1 to TRBJ2-2. Germline values: CDR1 SQVTM, CDR2 ANQGSEA. The CDR3 totals 14 residues. CDR3 in amino acids: CSVGVGGDTGELFF.

This clonotype shows up as medium-sized by frequency. This chain uses TRBV30 with TRBJ2-7; TCRdb's D call of TRBD2 is untestable without DNA. Looked up from germline, CDR1 is GTSNPN and CDR2 is SVGIG (reference sequence). The length of the CDR3 is 14 residues. The CDR3 reads CAWTPGLGGLEQYF.

The rearrangement uses TRBV20-1 and TRBJ2-5; the TCRdb D gene call, TRBD2, has no DNA to confirm it. This CDR3 is built from 15 residues. CDR1 and CDR2 (germline): DFQATT, SNEGSKA (reference sequence). CDR3 in amino acids: CSANIRLAGVETQYF.

This CDR3 reads CASSPGTVSYGYTF. The chain is built from TRBV4-3 and TRBJ1-2. CDR1 is LGHNA and CDR2 is YSLEER in the germline V gene. This CDR3 spans 14 amino acids.

This clonotype is called medium-sized based on its frequency. This sequence joins TRBV4-3 and TRBJ1-2. CDR1 and CDR2 (germline): LGHNA, YSLEER. The CDR3 has 14 residues. The CDR3 reads CASSQEDKLYGYTF.

This sequence joins TRBV28 and TRBJ2-7. Germline assignment: CDR1 MDHEN and CDR2 SYDVKM. The CDR3 is 11 residues long. The CDR3 here is CASSFHYEQYF.

The V gene is TRBV29-1, the J gene TRBJ2-1; with no DNA, the TCRdb D assignment of TRBD2 cannot be verified. Germline assignment: CDR1 SQVTM and CDR2 ANQGSEA. The CDR3 extends over 13 amino acids. CDR3 protein: CNILVADHNEQFF.

This sequence joins TRBV29-1 and TRBJ1-2; there is no DNA to check the TCRdb D call of TRBD1. Looked up from germline, CDR1 is SQVTM and CDR2 is ANQGSEA. The length of the CDR3 is 12 residues. CDR3 residues: CSVEETGDGYTF.

CDR3 sequence reads: CSARSSDYSNQPQHF. The genes are TRBV20-1 and TRBJ1-5. The CDR3 is 15 residues long. The germline V gene encodes CDR1 DFQATT and CDR2 SNEGSKA (reference sequence).

The chain is built from TRBV7-2 and TRBJ1-2; lacking DNA, the TRBD1 call made by TCRdb goes unchecked. Germline-derived CDR1 and CDR2 are SGHTA and FQGNSA. This CDR3 region has 13 residues. The CDR3: CASAPTGHYGYTF.

This chain links TRBV4-3 with TRBJ2-7; TCRdb returns TRBD1, unconfirmable since there is no DNA. CDR1 and CDR2 from the germline V gene are LGHNA and YSLEER. The CDR3 length is 15 residues. CDR3: CASSQEDHPGYEQYF.

The rearrangement uses TRBV7-9 and TRBJ2-7; TCRdb selects TRBD2, and the lack of DNA leaves this call unchecked. CDR1 and CDR2 from the germline V gene are SEHNR and FQNEAQ (reference sequence). This CDR3 region has 11 residues. CDR3: CASSTSYEQYF.

The chain's CDR3 is CASSPRLGNTEAFF. The chain links TRBV6-5 to TRBJ1-1. The CDR3 extends over 14 amino acids. The germline CDR1 and CDR2 sequences are MNHEY and SVGAGI.

The V and J genes are TRBV3-1 and TRBJ2-7. The CDR3 consists of 12 residues. Germline-derived CDR1 and CDR2 are LGHDT and YNNKEL (reference sequence). CDR3 sequence reads: CASSQRHYEQYF.